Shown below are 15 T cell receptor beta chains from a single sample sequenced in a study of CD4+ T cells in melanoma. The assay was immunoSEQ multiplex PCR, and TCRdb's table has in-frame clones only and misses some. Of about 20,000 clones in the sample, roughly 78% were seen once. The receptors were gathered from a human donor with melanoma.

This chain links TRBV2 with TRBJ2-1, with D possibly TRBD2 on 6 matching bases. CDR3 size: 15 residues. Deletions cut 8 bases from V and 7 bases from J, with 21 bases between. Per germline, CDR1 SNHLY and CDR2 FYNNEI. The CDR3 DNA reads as TGTGCCAGCGGGGGACGTTGGGGGGTTGTAAATGAGCAGTTCTTC. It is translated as CASGGRWGVVNEQFF.

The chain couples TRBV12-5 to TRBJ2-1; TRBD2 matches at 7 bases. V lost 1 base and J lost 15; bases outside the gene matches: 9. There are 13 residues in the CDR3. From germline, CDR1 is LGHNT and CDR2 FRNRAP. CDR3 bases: TGTGCTAGTGGTTTGGAACCGGGACTACCCCCGTTCTTC. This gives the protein CASGLEPGLPPFF.

Here the CDR3 reads CASSEPRGFNEKLFF. DNA for the CDR3: TGTGCCAGCAGTGAACCCCGAGGATTTAATGAAAAACTGTTTTTT. The chain has TRBV25-1 and TRBJ1-4; no clear D gene. The V and J ends lost 2 bases and 4 bases respectively, with 11 bases between them. The V gene's germline CDR1 is MGHDK and CDR2 SYGVNS. The CDR3 contains 15 residues.

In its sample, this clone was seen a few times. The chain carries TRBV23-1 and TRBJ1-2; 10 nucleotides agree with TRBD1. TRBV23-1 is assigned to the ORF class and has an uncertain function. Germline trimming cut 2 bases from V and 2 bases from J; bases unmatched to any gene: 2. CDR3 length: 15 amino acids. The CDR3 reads CASSQKDRGNYGYTF. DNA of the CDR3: TGCGCCAGCAGTCAAAAGGACAGGGGGAACTATGGCTACACCTTC.

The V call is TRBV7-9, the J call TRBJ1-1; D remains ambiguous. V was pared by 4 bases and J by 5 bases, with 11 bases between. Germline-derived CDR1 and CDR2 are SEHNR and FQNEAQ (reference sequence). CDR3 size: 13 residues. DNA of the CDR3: TGTGCCAGCAGCTCACAGTCGGAGACTGAAGCTTTCTTT. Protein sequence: CASSSQSETEAFF.

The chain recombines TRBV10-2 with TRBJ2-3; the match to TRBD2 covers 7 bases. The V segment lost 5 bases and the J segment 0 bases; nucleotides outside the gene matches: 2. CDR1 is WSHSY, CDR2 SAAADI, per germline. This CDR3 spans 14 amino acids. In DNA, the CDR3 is TGCGCCAGCAGTCCGGGACTAAGCACAGATACGCAGTATTTT. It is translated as CASSPGLSTDTQYF.

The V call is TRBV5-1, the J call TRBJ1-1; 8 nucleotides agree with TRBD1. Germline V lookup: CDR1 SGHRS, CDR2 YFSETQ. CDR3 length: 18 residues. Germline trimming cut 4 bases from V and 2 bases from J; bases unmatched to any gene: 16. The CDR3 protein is CASSARQGQAVRNTEAFF. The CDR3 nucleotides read TGCGCCAGCAGCGCCCGACAGGGGCAGGCGGTACGAAACACTGAAGCTTTCTTT.

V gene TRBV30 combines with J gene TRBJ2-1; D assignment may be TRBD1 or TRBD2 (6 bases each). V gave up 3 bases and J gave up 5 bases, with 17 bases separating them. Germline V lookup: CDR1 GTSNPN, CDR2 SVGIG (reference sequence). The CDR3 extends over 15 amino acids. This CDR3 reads CAWSGLMGGNNEQFF. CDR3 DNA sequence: TGTGCCTGGAGCGGACTCATGGGGGGCAACAATGAGCAGTTCTTC.

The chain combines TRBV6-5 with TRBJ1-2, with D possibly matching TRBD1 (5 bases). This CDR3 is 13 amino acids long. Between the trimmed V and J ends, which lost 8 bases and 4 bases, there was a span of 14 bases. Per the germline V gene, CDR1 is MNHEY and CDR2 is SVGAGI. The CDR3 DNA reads TGTGCCAGCGGGGCGGGGGTCCCCTATGGCTACACCTTC. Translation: CASGAGVPYGYTF.

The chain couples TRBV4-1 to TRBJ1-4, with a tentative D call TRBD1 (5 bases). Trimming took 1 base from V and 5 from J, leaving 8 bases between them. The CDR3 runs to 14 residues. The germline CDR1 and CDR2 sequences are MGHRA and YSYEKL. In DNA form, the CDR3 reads TGCGCCAGCAGCCAAGGAGCAGGGAATGAAAAACTGTTTTTT. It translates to CASSQGAGNEKLFF.

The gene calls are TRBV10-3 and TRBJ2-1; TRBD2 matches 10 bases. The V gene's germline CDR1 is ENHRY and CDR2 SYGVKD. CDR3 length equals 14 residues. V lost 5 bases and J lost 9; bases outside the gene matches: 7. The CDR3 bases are TGTGCCATCAGTCCAGCGGGGGGGTTCGGTGAGCAGTTCTTC. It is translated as CAISPAGGFGEQFF.

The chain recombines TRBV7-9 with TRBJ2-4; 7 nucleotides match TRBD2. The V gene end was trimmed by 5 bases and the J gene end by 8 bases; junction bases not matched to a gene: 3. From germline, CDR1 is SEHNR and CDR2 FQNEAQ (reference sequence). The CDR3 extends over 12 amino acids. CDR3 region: CASSPRGDIQYF. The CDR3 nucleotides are TGTGCCAGCAGCCCACGGGGGGACATTCAGTACTTC.

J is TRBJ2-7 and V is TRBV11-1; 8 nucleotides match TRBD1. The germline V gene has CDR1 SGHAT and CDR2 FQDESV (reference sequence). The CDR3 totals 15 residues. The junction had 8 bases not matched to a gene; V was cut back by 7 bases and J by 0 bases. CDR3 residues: CASTQTGVSSYEQYF. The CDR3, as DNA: TGTGCCAGCACTCAGACAGGGGTTAGCTCCTACGAGCAGTACTTC.

The CDR3 coding sequence is TGTGCCAGCAGTGGGGGACCGTATAGCAATCAGCCCCAGCATTTT. Translated: CASSGGPYSNQPQHF. The chain employs TRBV2 and TRBJ1-5, with a possible D match to TRBD1 (5 bases). This CDR3 has 15 residues. Germline V CDR1 and CDR2: SNHLY, FYNNEI. Trimming pared 4 bases from V and 0 bases from J, leaving 10 bases between.

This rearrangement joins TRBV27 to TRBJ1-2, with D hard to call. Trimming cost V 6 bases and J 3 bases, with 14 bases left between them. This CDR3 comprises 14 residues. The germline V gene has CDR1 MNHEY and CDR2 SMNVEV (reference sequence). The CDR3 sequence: CASSSLGYDYGYTF. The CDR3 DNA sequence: TGTGCCAGCAGCTCGCTCGGGTACGACTATGGCTACACCTTC.